Listed below are T cell receptor beta chains from one sample, sequenced in a study of blood T cell repertoires in COVID-19. Repertoires were generated with immunoSEQ multiplex PCR, while TCRdb's copy carries only in-frame clones and drops some. The sample includes some 50,000 clones, 85% to 90% seen only once; the top ten take 7.5% to 10%. The specimen sequenced was peripheral blood. All receptors derive from a human donor in a cohort sampled during active COVID-19. Both conserved end residues are part of each CDR3. Fields, in order: V gene, J gene, D gene, clone size, CDR3 protein, CDR3 DNA. A D gene is named only where the DNA matches it firmly. The size of a clone is reported for some rows only, either as once, few or many, or as a class for expanded clones.

TRBV9	TRBJ2-1	NA	NA	CASSPDSHNEQFF	TGTGCCAGCAGCCCCGACTCCCACAATGAGCAGTTCTTC
TRBV11-2	TRBJ1-1	TRBD1	NA	CASSSDDRVMNTEAFF	TGTGCCAGCAGCTCCGACGACAGGGTTATGAACACTGAAGCTTTCTTT
TRBV2	TRBJ2-1	NA	NA	CASSEARRGSYNEQFF	TGTGCCAGCAGTGAAGCGCGCAGGGGCTCCTACAATGAGCAGTTCTTC
TRBV13	TRBJ2-7	NA	NA	CASSLEPDSYNYEQYF	TGTGCCAGCAGCTTAGAGCCCGACAGTTATAACTACGAGCAGTACTTC
TRBV21-1	TRBJ1-1	NA	NA	CASSRGGTEPEAFF	TGTGCCAGCAGCAGAGGAGGGACCGAGCCCGAAGCTTTCTTT
TRBV18	TRBJ1-5	NA	NA	CASSPQEGRDQPQHF	TGTGCCAGCTCACCACAAGAGGGCCGAGATCAGCCCCAGCATTTT
TRBV9	TRBJ1-6	NA	once	CASSAETGINSPLHF	TGTGCCAGCAGCGCAGAGACAGGAATTAATTCACCCCTCCACTTT
TRBV13	TRBJ2-7	NA	NA	CASSLSRYEQYF	TGTGCCAGCAGCTTATCCCGGTACGAGCAGTACTTC
TRBV5-1	TRBJ2-5	TRBD1	once	CASSFTDRAIETQYF	TGCGCCAGCAGCTTCACGGACAGGGCTATCGAGACCCAGTACTTC
TRBV7-9	TRBJ2-7	NA	NA	CASSISGSYEQYF	TGTGCCAGCAGCATTAGCGGTTCCTACGAGCAGTACTTC
TRBV19	TRBJ1-1	NA	NA	CASMLNSEAFF	TGTGCCAGTATGTTAAACAGTGAAGCTTTCTTT
TRBV15	TRBJ2-5	TRBD2	NA	CATSARTSGEETQYF	TGTGCCACCAGCGCTAGGACTAGCGGGGAAGAGACCCAGTACTTC
TRBV6-5	TRBJ1-1	NA	NA	CASSPGQITVPGAFF	TGTGCCAGCAGCCCCGGACAGATAACGGTCCCTGGAGCTTTCTTT
TRBV11-3	TRBJ2-2	NA	NA	CASSLEDTGRGELFF	TGTGCCAGCAGCTTAGAGGACACCGGTCGGGGGGAGCTGTTTTTT
TRBV6-4	TRBJ2-5	NA	NA	CASSPNPDRQETQYF	TGTGCCAGCAGTCCCAACCCGGACAGACAAGAGACCCAGTACTTC
TRBV3-1/TRBV3-2	TRBJ1-5	NA	NA	CASSQLSGDQPQHF	TGTGCCAGCAGCCAGCTCTCGGGTGATCAGCCCCAGCATTTT
TRBV5-1	TRBJ1-6	NA	NA	CASSLGHRDVDSPLHF	TGCGCCAGCAGCTTAGGACACAGGGACGTGGATTCACCCCTCCACTTT
TRBV6-6	TRBJ1-2	TRBD1	once	CASRYGQGAPGYTF	TGTGCCAGCAGATACGGACAGGGGGCGCCTGGCTACACCTTC
TRBV3-1/TRBV3-2	TRBJ2-1	NA	NA	CASSPAAGWQFF	TGTGCCAGCAGCCCTGCCGCGGGTTGGCAGTTCTTC
TRBV7-8	TRBJ1-1	NA	few	CASSYGGNTEAFF	TGTGCCAGCAGTTACGGGGGAAACACTGAAGCTTTCTTT
TRBV6-5	TRBJ1-6	TRBD1	NA	CASSPDRSNSPLHF	TGTGCCAGCAGCCCGGACAGGTCAAATTCACCCCTCCACTTT
TRBV20-1	TRBJ2-2	TRBD2	NA	CSASLAGGGTGELFF	TGCAGTGCTAGTTTGGCGGGGGGTGGTACCGGGGAGCTGTTTTTT
TRBV7-9	TRBJ1-2	TRBD1	NA	CASSPFQGQGYGYTF	TGTGCCAGCAGCCCCTTTCAGGGACAGGGCTATGGCTACACCTTC
TRBV10-3	TRBJ2-3	TRBD2	NA	CAISERLAGGTDTQYF	TGTGCCATCAGTGAAAGACTAGCGGGGGGCACAGATACGCAGTATTTT
TRBV9	TRBJ2-6	NA	NA	CASSGRQDSGANVLTF	TGTGCCAGCAGCGGGAGACAGGACTCTGGGGCCAACGTCCTGACTTTC
TRBV5-5	TRBJ2-7	NA	NA	CASSEPGKPEQYF	TGTGCCAGCAGCGAGCCCGGGAAGCCCGAGCAGTACTTC
TRBV12-3/TRBV12-4	TRBJ1-1	NA	NA	CASSKTTDHKAFF	TGTGCCAGCAGTAAGACGACAGACCACAAAGCTTTCTTT
TRBV2	TRBJ1-1	NA	once	CASSFSGANTEAFF	TGTGCCAGCAGCTTTTCCGGAGCGAACACTGAAGCTTTCTTT
TRBV10-3	TRBJ2-1	TRBD2	NA	CAISEFAGEITNNEQFF	TGTGCCATCAGTGAGTTTGCGGGGGAAATAACTAACAATGAGCAGTTCTTC
TRBV6-6	TRBJ1-1	TRBD1	NA	CASNTGDTEAFF	TGTGCCAGCAATACAGGGGACACTGAAGCTTTCTTT
TRBV27	TRBJ1-1	TRBD1	NA	CASSGQGARNTEAFF	TGTGCCAGCAGTGGGCAGGGGGCGAGGAACACTGAAGCTTTCTTT
TRBV6-5	TRBJ2-3	TRBD1	NA	CASEVDRGLADTQYF	TGTGCCAGTGAAGTCGACAGGGGGCTCGCAGATACGCAGTATTTT
TRBV6-6	TRBJ1-5	NA	once	CASSPWTVDYSNQPQHF	TGTGCCAGCAGTCCCTGGACGGTAGACTATAGCAATCAGCCCCAGCATTTT
TRBV7-8	TRBJ1-6	NA	NA	CASSLQGGNSPLHF	TGTGCCAGCAGCCTACAGGGTGGGAATTCACCCCTCCACTTT
TRBV27	TRBJ2-6	TRBD2	NA	CASTSGLAGAGANVLTF	TGTGCCAGCACCAGTGGACTAGCGGGGGCTGGGGCCAACGTCCTGACTTTC
TRBV4-2	TRBJ2-2	NA	NA	CASSQDWRLENTGELFF	TGTGCCAGCAGCCAAGATTGGAGACTTGAGAACACCGGGGAGCTGTTTTTT
TRBV14	TRBJ1-1	NA	NA	CASSLVLTEAFF	TGTGCCAGCAGTCTCGTCCTCACTGAAGCTTTCTTT
TRBV30	TRBJ2-1	TRBD2	NA	CAWDPSGGATEQFF	TGTGCCTGGGACCCTAGCGGGGGGGCCACTGAGCAGTTCTTC
TRBV18	TRBJ1-5	NA	NA	CASSPSRETQHF	TGTGCCAGCTCACCCAGTAGGGAGACCCAGCATTTT
TRBV6-2/TRBV6-3	TRBJ1-5	TRBD1	NA	CASSRTSAGGWQPQHF	TGTGCCAGCAGCCGGACCTCGGCAGGGGGCTGGCAGCCCCAGCATTTT
TRBV19	TRBJ1-1	TRBD1	NA	CASRGTASNTEAFF	TGTGCCAGTAGGGGGACAGCCTCGAACACTGAAGCTTTCTTT
TRBV7-9	TRBJ1-4	TRBD1	NA	CAGQGYQNEKLFF	TGTGCCGGACAGGGGTATCAGAATGAAAAACTGTTTTTT
TRBV5-1	TRBJ2-3	TRBD1	NA	CASSLQGVSTDTQYF	TGCGCCAGCAGCTTGCAGGGGGTGAGCACAGATACGCAGTATTTT
TRBV3-1/TRBV3-2	TRBJ2-5	TRBD1	NA	CASTNGGQGQETQYF	TGTGCCAGCACCAATGGGGGACAGGGGCAAGAGACCCAGTACTTC
TRBV2	TRBJ1-3	NA	NA	CASRNGGYSGNTIYF	TGTGCCTCCCGGAATGGGGGCTACTCTGGAAACACCATATATTTT
TRBV19	TRBJ2-5	TRBD2	NA	CASSSGGAGETQYF	TGTGCCAGTAGTAGCGGGGGGGCGGGAGAGACCCAGTACTTC
TRBV4-1	TRBJ2-1	TRBD1	NA	CASSHPQGNEQFF	TGCGCCAGCAGCCATCCACAGGGGAATGAGCAGTTCTTC
TRBV5-4	TRBJ2-7	TRBD1	NA	CASSMSGQGPPLYEQYF	TGTGCCAGCAGCATGTCAGGACAGGGCCCCCCTCTCTACGAGCAGTACTTC
TRBV7-2	TRBJ2-5	NA	NA	CASSRQVVGTQYF	TGTGCCAGCAGCCGACAGGTTGTCGGGACCCAGTACTTC
TRBV11-2	TRBJ2-1	NA	NA	CASSLVRDNEQFF	TGTGCCAGCAGCTTAGTCCGGGACAATGAGCAGTTCTTC
TRBV11-2	TRBJ1-5	NA	NA	CASSLSPHQPQHF	TGTGCCAGCTCCCTTAGCCCTCATCAGCCCCAGCATTTT
TRBV5-4	TRBJ2-1	TRBD2	NA	CASRNSGGGLKNEQFF	TGTGCCAGCAGGAACTCGGGCGGGGGACTAAAAAATGAGCAGTTCTTC
TRBV4-2	TRBJ1-1	NA	once	CASSLHSGGTEAFF	TGTGCCAGCAGCTTACACTCCGGGGGGACCGAAGCTTTCTTT